Sequencing of this TCR beta chain was carried out in a study of graft-versus-host responses after intestinal transplantation. Details on this clone: Its cognate antigen is unknown.

TCRdb's table, derived via immunoSEQ multiplex PCR, lists solely in-frame clones and lacks some. The profile shows 85,000 to 90,000 clones, under 90% of them singletons. Per germline, CDR1 SGHAT and CDR2 FQNNGV. The CDR3 covers 16 residues. Trimming took 2 bases from V and 0 from J, leaving 11 bases between them. Sequences were derived from unstimulated CD4+ T cells sorted from spleen or lymph node cells, sampled before intestinal transplant. The TCR originated in a human donor who received an intestinal transplant. The chain recombines TRBV11-2 with TRBJ1-3; possibly TRBD1 for D (5 bases). The CDR3 nucleotides are TGTGCCAGCAGCTTATTAACAGGCCTCTCTGGAAACACCATATATTTT. Protein: CASSLLTGLSGNTIYF.